This T cell receptor beta chain was recorded in a study of OX40 agonist ivuxolimab in advanced cancers. Trimming took off 4 bases at V and 5 bases at J, with 17 bases between the two ends. Germline V lookup: CDR1 LGHNA, CDR2 YNFKEQ. This CDR3 region has 15 residues. Using immunoSEQ multiplex PCR, the repertoire was profiled, and TCRdb retains in-frame clones only, with some absent. The table records 45,000 to 55,000 clones, 80% to 90% of them present only once. The sequenced sample was CD4+ or CD8+ T cells sorted from blood, obtained in a trial of the OX40 agonist ivuxolimab. This chain uses TRBV4-2 with TRBJ1-2; D unresolved. This TCR came from an adult with an advanced solid tumor such as melanoma, head and neck, liver or kidney cancer. CDR3 region: CASSPPASLGYGYTF. The DNA of the CDR3 is TGTGCCAGCAGCCCGCCCGCAAGCCTCGGTTATGGCTACACCTTC.